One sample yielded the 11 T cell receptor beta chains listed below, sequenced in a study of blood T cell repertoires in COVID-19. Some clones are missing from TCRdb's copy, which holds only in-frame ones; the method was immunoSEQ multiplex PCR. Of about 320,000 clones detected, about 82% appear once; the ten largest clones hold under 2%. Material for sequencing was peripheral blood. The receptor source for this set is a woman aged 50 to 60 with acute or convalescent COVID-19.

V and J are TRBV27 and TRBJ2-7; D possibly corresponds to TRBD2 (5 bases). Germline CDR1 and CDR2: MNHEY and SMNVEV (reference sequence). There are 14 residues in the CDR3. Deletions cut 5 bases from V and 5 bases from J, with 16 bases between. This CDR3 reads CASSPPTGSHEQYF. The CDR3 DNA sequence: TGTGCCAGCAGTCCGCCGACGGGGAGTCACGAGCAGTACTTC.

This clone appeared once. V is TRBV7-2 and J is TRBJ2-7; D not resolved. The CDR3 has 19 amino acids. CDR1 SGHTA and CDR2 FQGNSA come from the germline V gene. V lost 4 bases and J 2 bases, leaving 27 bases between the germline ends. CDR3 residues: CASSSEIPPVETATYEQYF. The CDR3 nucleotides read TGTGCCAGCAGCTCTGAAATCCCCCCGGTGGAAACAGCAACCTACGAGCAGTACTTC.

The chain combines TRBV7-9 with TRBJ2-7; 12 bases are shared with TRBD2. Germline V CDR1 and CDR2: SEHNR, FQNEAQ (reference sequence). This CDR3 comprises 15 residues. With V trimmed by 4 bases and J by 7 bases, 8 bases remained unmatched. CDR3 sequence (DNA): TGTGCCAGCAGCTCGAGACTAGCGGGAGAGGGGGAGCAGTACTTC. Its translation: CASSSRLAGEGEQYF.

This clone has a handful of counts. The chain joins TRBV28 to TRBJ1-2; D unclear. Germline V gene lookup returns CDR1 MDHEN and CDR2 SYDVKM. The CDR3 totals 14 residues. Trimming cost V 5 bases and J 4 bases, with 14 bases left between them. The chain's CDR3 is CASSRTFLSYGYTF. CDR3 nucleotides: TGTGCCAGCAGTCGAACATTTCTGTCCTATGGCTACACCTTC.

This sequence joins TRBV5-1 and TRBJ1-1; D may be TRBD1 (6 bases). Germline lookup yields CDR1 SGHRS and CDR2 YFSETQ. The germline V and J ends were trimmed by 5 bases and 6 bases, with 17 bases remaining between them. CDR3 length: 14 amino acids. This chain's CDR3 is CASRHPGGGSEAFF. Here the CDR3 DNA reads TGCGCCAGCAGACACCCGGGGGGCGGGTCTGAAGCTTTCTTT.

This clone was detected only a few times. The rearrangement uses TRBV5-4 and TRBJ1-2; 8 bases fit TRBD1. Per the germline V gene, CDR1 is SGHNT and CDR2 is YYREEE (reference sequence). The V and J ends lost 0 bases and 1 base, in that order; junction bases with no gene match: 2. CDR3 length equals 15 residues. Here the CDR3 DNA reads TGTGCCAGCAGCTTGGCCGGACAGGGTAACTATGGCTACACCTTC. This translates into CASSLAGQGNYGYTF.

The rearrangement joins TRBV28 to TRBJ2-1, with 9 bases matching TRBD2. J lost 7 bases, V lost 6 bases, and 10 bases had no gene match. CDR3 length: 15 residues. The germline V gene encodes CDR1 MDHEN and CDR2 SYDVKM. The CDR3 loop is CASRTLAGARNEQFF. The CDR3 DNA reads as TGTGCCAGCAGGACATTAGCGGGAGCGAGGAATGAGCAGTTCTTC.

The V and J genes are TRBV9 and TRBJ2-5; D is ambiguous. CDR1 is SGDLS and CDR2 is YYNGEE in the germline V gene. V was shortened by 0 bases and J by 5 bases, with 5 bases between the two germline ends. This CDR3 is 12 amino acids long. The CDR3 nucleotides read TGTGCCAGCAGCGTAGTCGGGGAGACCCAGTACTTC. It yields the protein CASSVVGETQYF.

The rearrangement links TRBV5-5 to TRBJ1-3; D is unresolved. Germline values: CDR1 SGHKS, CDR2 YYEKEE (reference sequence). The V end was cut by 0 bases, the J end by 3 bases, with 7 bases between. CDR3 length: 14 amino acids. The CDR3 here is CASSLVGSGNTIYF. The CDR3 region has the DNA TGTGCCAGCAGCTTGGTAGGGAGTGGAAACACCATATATTTT.

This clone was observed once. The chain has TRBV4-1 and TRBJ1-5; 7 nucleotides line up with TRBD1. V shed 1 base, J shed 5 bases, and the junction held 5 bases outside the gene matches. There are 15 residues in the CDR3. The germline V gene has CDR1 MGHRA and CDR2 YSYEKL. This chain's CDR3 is CASSQGRGLDQPQHF. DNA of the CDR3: TGCGCCAGCAGCCAAGGAAGGGGGCTAGATCAGCCCCAGCATTTT.

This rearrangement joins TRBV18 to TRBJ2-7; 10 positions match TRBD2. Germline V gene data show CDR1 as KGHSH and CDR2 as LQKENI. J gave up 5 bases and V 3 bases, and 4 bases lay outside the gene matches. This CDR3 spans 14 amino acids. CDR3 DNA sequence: TGTGCCAGCTCACCGGCTAGCGGGAGTCACGAGCAGTACTTC. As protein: CASSPASGSHEQYF.